The 32 T cell receptor beta chains in this list originate from one sample, sequenced in a study of blood T cell repertoires in COVID-19 (dated by TCRdb to 2020 to 2021). The library was made by the immunoSEQ multiplex PCR assay. TCRdb mirrors the immuneACCESS table, restricted to in-frame sequences. Some clones are absent from its copies; in checked studies, under half trace to an unresolved V gene, and the reason for the others is unknown. The table for this sample lists fewer than 300,000 clones; 82% of them were counted only once. Roughly 3.1% of the sample goes to the ten largest clones. What was sequenced was peripheral blood. The receptors originated from a young woman with acute or convalescent COVID-19.

This clone came up a few times. The V and J genes are TRBV5-1 and TRBJ2-1; TRBD2 matches at 8 bases. Germline loops: CDR1 SGHRS, CDR2 YFSETQ. The CDR3 covers 15 residues. The V segment lost 0 bases and the J segment 7 bases; nucleotides outside the gene matches: 6. CDR3 sequence reads: CASSLGDSGKNEQFF. For the CDR3, the DNA is TGCGCCAGCAGCTTGGGGGATAGCGGGAAGAATGAGCAGTTCTTC.

The chain couples TRBV5-1 to TRBJ2-7; 7 bases align to TRBD1. V was clipped by 0 bases and J by 2 bases; unmatched bases: 5. The V gene's germline CDR1 is SGHRS and CDR2 YFSETQ. This CDR3 has 15 residues. CDR3: CASSLGVGGAYEQYF. The CDR3 DNA sequence: TGCGCCAGCAGCTTGGGGGTAGGGGGCGCCTACGAGCAGTACTTC.

The gene calls are TRBV9 and TRBJ1-2; D not certain. The germline V and J ends were trimmed by 0 bases and 7 bases, with 7 bases remaining between them. The germline gives CDR1 SGDLS, CDR2 YYNGEE. The CDR3 has 12 amino acids. CDR3 loop: CASSVGELGYTF. The CDR3 DNA reads as TGTGCCAGCAGCGTAGGAGAGCTTGGCTACACCTTC.

The chain links TRBV7-2 to TRBJ2-3; no clear D gene. The germline V gene has CDR1 SGHTA and CDR2 FQGNSA. CDR3 length equals 16 residues. V was shortened by 5 bases and J by 0 bases, with 15 bases between the two germline ends. The CDR3 region has the DNA TGTGCCAGCAGCCTCGCCCGCAGCGTCAGCACAGATACGCAGTATTTT. Protein product: CASSLARSVSTDTQYF. Based on the CDR3 plus reference TRBV7-2 and TRBJ2-3, the full variable domain is GAGVSQSPSNKVTEKGKDVELRCDPISGHTALYWYRQSLGQGLEFLIYFQGNSAPDKSGLPSDRFSAERTGGSVSTLTIQRTQQEDSAVYLCASSLARSVSTDTQYFGPGTRLTVL.

The rearrangement joins TRBV5-6 to TRBJ1-2; D possibly corresponds to TRBD1 (6 bases). CDR1 is SGHDT, CDR2 YYEEEE, per germline. CDR3 length: 15 residues. V was clipped by 1 base and J by 8 bases, with 18 bases between them. The CDR3 sequence is CASSLWKLIRGGYTF. The DNA of the CDR3 is TGTGCCAGCAGCTTGTGGAAACTCATAAGGGGGGGCTACACCTTC.

The chain uses TRBV2 and TRBJ1-6, with 7 bases aligning to TRBD1. Germline V gives CDR1 SNHLY, CDR2 FYNNEI. V trimming: 4 bases; J trimming: 8 bases; junction bases outside the gene matches: 5. The CDR3 has 14 residues. CDR3 nucleotide sequence: TGTGCCAGCAGTGCCCGGGACAGTTATTCACCCCTCCACTTT. The encoded protein is CASSARDSYSPLHF. Complete variable domain (other parts from reference TRBV2 and TRBJ1-6): EPEVTQTPSHQVTQMGQEVILRCVPISNHLYFYWYRQILGQKVEFLVSFYNNEISEKSEIFDDQFSVERPDGSNFTLKIRSTKLEDSAMYFCASSARDSYSPLHFGNGTRLTVT.

The chain is built from TRBV10-2 and TRBJ1-3; D not resolved. The V and J ends lost 6 bases and 8 bases respectively, with 20 bases between them. The germline V gene has CDR1 WSHSY and CDR2 SAAADI. The CDR3 has 15 residues. The DNA of the CDR3 is TGCGCCAGCAGGACCGAACGGGATTATCACGACACCATATATTTT. It encodes CASRTERDYHDTIYF.

The chain employs TRBV6-6 and TRBJ2-7; D might be TRBD2 (6 bases). The CDR3 is 16 amino acids. The ends were cut back, 3 bases at V and 2 bases at J, with 17 bases in the middle. Germline V gives CDR1 MNHNY, CDR2 SVGAGI (reference sequence). This CDR3 reads CASSYALGLAPYEQYF. The CDR3 DNA sequence: TGTGCCAGCAGTTATGCCCTGGGGCTAGCGCCCTACGAGCAGTACTTC.

This clone has a single count. This chain links TRBV5-1 with TRBJ1-4, with TRBD1 matching over 7 bases. Germline V gene data show CDR1 as SGHRS and CDR2 as YFSETQ. The CDR3 consists of 16 residues. V was pared by 6 bases and J by 6 bases, with 14 bases of the junction left unmatched. The CDR3 region is CASKSSGTATYEKLFF. The CDR3 DNA reads TGCGCCAGCAAGTCTTCCGGGACAGCTACTTATGAAAAACTGTTTTTT.

About this clone: Sequence at one end of the junction differs from germline and may be a read error. The chain has TRBV6-1 and TRBJ2-7, with TRBD2 as a possible D gene (7 bases). Germline CDR1 MNHNS, CDR2 SASEGT. The CDR3 loop spans 13 amino acids. CDR3: CASREGGGYEQYF. CDR3 DNA: TGTGCCAGCAGGGAAGGGGGGGGTTACGAGCAGTACTTC.

This clone was picked up one time. V usage is TRBV5-1 and J usage is TRBJ2-1, with 8 nucleotides matching TRBD2. The CDR3 runs 15 residues. Germline assignment: CDR1 SGHRS and CDR2 YFSETQ. With V trimmed by 0 bases and J by 6 bases, 5 bases remained unmatched. The CDR3 DNA sequence: TGCGCCAGCAGCTTGGAGGCGGGGGGTGGCAATGAGCAGTTCTTC. Protein product: CASSLEAGGGNEQFF.

The chain carries TRBV4-2 and TRBJ1-6, with 7 bases that match TRBD1. This CDR3 contains 14 residues. In germline, CDR1 is LGHNA, CDR2 YNFKEQ. V shed 1 base and J 8 bases; nucleotides not matched to a gene: 2. The CDR3 DNA sequence: TGTGCCAGCAGCCAAGGGGACAGCTATTCACCCCTCCACTTT. Translated: CASSQGDSYSPLHF.

This clone was counted between two and nine times. The chain recombines TRBV2 with TRBJ1-3; D call uncertain. The CDR3 loop spans 13 amino acids. The V end lost 6 bases, the J end lost 0 bases, and 6 bases lay between the germline ends. Looked up from germline, CDR1 is SNHLY and CDR2 is FYNNEI. Written as DNA, the CDR3 is TGTGCCAGCAGGGGCCTCTCTGGAAACACCATATATTTT. This sequence encodes CASRGLSGNTIYF.

The V call is TRBV6-5, the J call TRBJ1-4, with D uncertain. Deletions cut 8 bases from V and 5 bases from J, with 12 bases between. The CDR3 spans 13 residues. CDR1 and CDR2 (germline): MNHEY, SVGAGI. The DNA of the CDR3 is TGTGCCAGCGCATGGGGAGGGAATGAAAAACTGTTTTTT. This gives the protein CASAWGGNEKLFF.

V usage is TRBV6-2 or TRBV6-3 and J usage is TRBJ1-6; 7 bases map to TRBD1. Germline lookup yields CDR1 MNHEY and CDR2 SVGEGT. This CDR3 region has 16 residues. Trimming at V came to 6 bases and at J to 6 bases, leaving 11 bases not matched to a gene. CDR3: CASSEPTGSLNSPLHF. CDR3 sequence (DNA): TGTGCCAGCAGCGAACCGACAGGGAGTCTTAATTCACCCCTCCACTTT.

The gene calls are TRBV5-1 and TRBJ1-2; possible D gene TRBD1, 6 bases. This CDR3 has 14 residues. Germline CDR1 reads SGHRS; CDR2 reads YFSETQ. V dropped 2 bases and J dropped 2 bases, with 10 bases sitting between them. The CDR3 loop is CASSLGGSNYGYTF. The DNA for the CDR3 is TGCGCCAGCAGCTTAGGGGGATCCAACTATGGCTACACCTTC.

The table lists this clone with a few counts. The chain couples TRBV7-9 to TRBJ2-3, with D unresolved. CDR1 and CDR2 (germline): SEHNR, FQNEAQ (reference sequence). The ends were cut back, 7 bases at V and 4 bases at J, with 12 bases in the middle. The CDR3 consists of 13 residues. CDR3: CASTPWAADTQYF. The CDR3 region has the DNA TGTGCCAGCACTCCGTGGGCCGCAGATACGCAGTATTTT.

The chain couples TRBV28 to TRBJ1-5; 9 positions match TRBD1. The germline gives CDR1 MDHEN, CDR2 SYDVKM. This CDR3 has 17 amino acids. V dropped 10 bases and J dropped 2; count of bases not matched to a gene: 15. CDR3 sequence: CATHAYGTGIRNQPQHF. In DNA form, the CDR3 reads TGTGCCACACATGCCTACGGGACAGGGATCCGCAATCAGCCCCAGCATTTT.

This clone has more than one count but fewer than ten. This chain connects TRBV6-5 to TRBJ1-2, with 7 bases aligning to TRBD1. Unmatched junction bases numbered 5, after V lost 0 bases and J lost 4 bases. CDR3 length: 15 amino acids. Per the germline V gene, CDR1 is MNHEY and CDR2 is SVGAGI. As DNA, the CDR3 is TGTGCCAGCAGTTACTCGACCCGGGACAGCTATGGCTACACCTTC. It specifies CASSYSTRDSYGYTF.

The chain uses TRBV6-5 and TRBJ2-1; tentatively, D is TRBD2 (5 bases). Germline CDR1 is MNHEY and CDR2 is SVGAGI. This CDR3 has 14 amino acids. Trimming took 0 bases from V and 4 from J, leaving 7 bases between them. The CDR3 sequence: CASSYSERYNEQFF. CDR3 bases: TGTGCCAGCAGTTACTCGGAGCGGTACAATGAGCAGTTCTTC.

This clone showed up just a few times. The chain's CDR3 is CASSLPGQGMNTEAFF. In DNA form, the CDR3 reads TGTGCCAGCAGCTTACCGGGACAGGGGATGAACACTGAAGCTTTCTTT. The chain recombines TRBV5-6 with TRBJ1-1; 10 bases are a match to TRBD1. Losses at the gene ends were 2 bases for V and 0 bases for J; bases not matched to a gene: 4. CDR1 is SGHDT, CDR2 YYEEEE, per germline. The length of the CDR3 is 16 residues.

The CDR3, as DNA: TGTGCCAGCAGTCAAGGGGGCGGCTATGGCTACACCTTC. This codes for CASSQGGGYGYTF. The chain carries TRBV12-3 or TRBV12-4 and TRBJ1-2; 7 bases are shared with TRBD1. The trim removed 5 bases at V and 4 bases at J, leaving 4 bases unmatched. There are 13 residues in the CDR3.

The chain carries TRBV7-9 and TRBJ2-7, with a weak D call TRBD2 (5 bases). The CDR3 spans 13 residues. V lost 5 bases to trimming and J lost 4 bases, with 12 bases between them. Germline values: CDR1 SEHNR, CDR2 FQNEAQ (reference sequence). As DNA, the CDR3 is TGTGCCAGCAGCGTAGACGGAGGTTACGAGCAGTACTTC. Translating it yields CASSVDGGYEQYF.

This clone was seen a single time. This chain uses TRBV19 with TRBJ2-1, with a weak D call TRBD1 (6 bases). The germline V gene has CDR1 LNHDA and CDR2 SQIVND (reference sequence). The CDR3 length is 15 residues. Trimming took off 3 bases at V and 2 bases at J, with 11 bases between the two ends. The CDR3 nucleotides read TGTGCCAGTAGTATGACAGGTCTAGCCTACAATGAGCAGTTCTTC. Translated: CASSMTGLAYNEQFF.

This chain connects TRBV27 to TRBJ2-6; 9 bases agree with TRBD1. This CDR3 spans 22 amino acids. In germline, CDR1 is MNHEY, CDR2 SMNVEV (reference sequence). Germline trimming cut 2 bases from V and 2 bases from J; bases unmatched to any gene: 19. The CDR3 is CASSLRVRRFEQGAAGANVLTF. The CDR3 nucleotides read TGTGCCAGCAGTTTACGGGTCCGCCGCTTCGAACAGGGGGCCGCTGGGGCCAACGTCCTGACTTTC.

CDR3 loop: CASNPRTIIPYGYTF. The CDR3 region has the DNA TGTGCCAGTAACCCTAGAACTATAATTCCCTATGGCTACACCTTC. V is TRBV19 and J is TRBJ1-2; D gene uncertain. CDR3 length equals 15 residues. The germline gives CDR1 LNHDA, CDR2 SQIVND (reference sequence). V lost 7 bases, J lost 4 bases, and 19 bases lay in between. The full variable domain, in which reference TRBV19 and TRBJ1-2 provide the parts outside the CDR3, is DGGITQSPKYLFRKEGQNVTLSCEQNLNHDAMYWYRQDPGQGLRLIYYSQIVNDFQKGDIAEGYSVSREKKESFPLTVTSAQKNPTAFYLCASNPRTIIPYGYTFGSGTRLTVV.

Only a few counts were recorded for this clone. The chain recombines TRBV27 with TRBJ1-1, with D hard to call. Trimming shortened V by 7 bases and J by 2 bases, and 5 bases separated the two germline ends. The germline V gene has CDR1 MNHEY and CDR2 SMNVEV (reference sequence). CDR3 length: 11 amino acids. The CDR3 DNA sequence: TGTGCCAGCACCCATAACACTGAAGCTTTCTTT. It yields the protein CASTHNTEAFF.

In regard to this clone: Other DNA sequences in the sample encode the same CDR3. This sequence joins TRBV18 and TRBJ2-5; D gene uncertain. The CDR3 is 11 amino acids. V was clipped by 4 bases and J by 5 bases, with 5 bases between them. Per germline, CDR1 KGHSH and CDR2 LQKENI. In DNA, the CDR3 is TGTGCCAGCTCACGAGGCGAGACCCAGTACTTC. Translating gives CASSRGETQYF.

The chain couples TRBV6-5 to TRBJ2-7; 9 bases line up with TRBD2. The CDR3 sequence is 15 residues long. Trimming at V came to 6 bases and at J to 2 bases, leaving 8 bases not matched to a gene. The germline V gene has CDR1 MNHEY and CDR2 SVGAGI. CDR3 region: CASRASGTPPYEQYF. CDR3 nucleotide sequence: TGTGCCAGCAGGGCTAGCGGGACCCCGCCCTACGAGCAGTACTTC.

This clone was observed a handful of times. The genes are TRBV7-9 and TRBJ2-1; D remains ambiguous. The CDR3 extends over 14 amino acids. CDR1 is SEHNR, CDR2 FQNEAQ, per germline (reference sequence). V was shortened by 5 bases and J by 3 bases, with 11 bases between the two germline ends. The CDR3 DNA follows: TGTGCCAGCAGCCCTCCCGGGTTCTACAATGAGCAGTTCTTC. It encodes CASSPPGFYNEQFF.

This clone was detected only once. The rearrangement joins TRBV21-1 to TRBJ2-5; the table gives TRBD2 as D, unverified against the DNA. TRBV21-1 is a listed pseudogene. The CDR3 has 15 amino acids. The CDR3: CASSKGGPAGETQYF. CDR3 nucleotide sequence: TGTGCCAGCAGCAAAGGCGGCCCGGCGGGGGAGACCCAGTACTTC.

V and J are TRBV9 and TRBJ2-7; 14 bases are shared with TRBD2. Germline loops: CDR1 SGDLS, CDR2 YYNGEE. J gave up 5 bases and V 4 bases, and 14 bases lay outside the gene matches. CDR3 size: 18 residues. The CDR3: CASSPRLAGGGWTHEQYF. In DNA form, the CDR3 reads TGTGCCAGCAGCCCCCGACTAGCGGGAGGGGGGTGGACCCACGAGCAGTACTTC.